The entry that follows covers one T cell receptor beta chain sequence. Running of the v3.0 immunoSEQ assay took place at survey level. Data came from immunoSEQ multiplex PCR; TCRdb stores just in-frame clones and leaves some out. The sample shows around 21,000 clones, 90% of them seen only once. This entry belongs to a study of long-term antiretroviral therapy in people with HIV. Samples held about 0.9-10 million cryopreserved PBMC before DNA extraction. The sequence derives from a woman between 25 and 40 years old with HIV. The source material was unsorted PBMCs, sampled 4.4 years before starting antiretroviral therapy.

CDR3 bases: TGTGCCAGCAGGGGGACTAGCGGGGCGACCTACGAGCAGTACTTC. Translated, it gives CASRGTSGATYEQYF. V is TRBV6-1 and J is TRBJ2-7, with 13 bases fitting TRBD2. The ends lost 6 bases at V and 2 bases at J; junction bases unmatched: 4. Germline values: CDR1 MNHNS, CDR2 SASEGT. CDR3 size: 15 residues.